The T cell receptor beta chain under discussion was sequenced for a study of early T cells in non-severe SARS-CoV-2 infection. The wider study: Unsorted whole blood bulk RNA was sequenced, with unpaired chains.

Germline V lookup: CDR1 KGHSH, CDR2 LQKENI. V shed 10 bases and J 2 bases; nucleotides not matched to a gene: 15. The CDR3 has 16 residues. This clonotype was counted many times. Its antigen is undetermined. Notes on the study in general: Reliance on VDJdb matching favored anti-spike CD8 responses; private and CD4 specificities were missed.

Individual cDNA molecules received unique molecular identifiers. MiXCR, run by TCRdb on the 5' RACE reads, gives a single entry per CDR3 protein. The data contain around 30,000 distinct CDR3 sequences, roughly 5.7% of them seen just once; the ten biggest clones take up 5.5% to 7%. The receptor was derived from an adult who was a healthcare worker with PCR-confirmed SARS-CoV-2 infection or an uninfected control (not recorded which). The J gene is TRBJ2-5, the V gene TRBV18; 8 positions agree with TRBD1. The specimen was whole blood. The CDR3 here is CANSPRQGSRQETQYF. In DNA form, the CDR3 reads TGTGCCAACTCTCCTAGACAGGGGAGTCGACAAGAGACCCAGTACTTC.